This T cell receptor (beta chain) originates from a study of blood T cell repertoires in COVID-19. Study as a whole: Acute and convalescent COVID-19 specimens originated in the United States, Italy and Spain.

Source study methods: Quantification of nucleated cells was approximated via reference gene primer amplification. This table comes from immunoSEQ multiplex PCR, and its TCRdb copy is limited to in-frame clones, with some not included. Clone size and V and J calls were adopted from that table, with D and trimming inferred from the DNA. The sample holds roughly 90,000 clones, over 75% seen once. The CDR3 has 11 residues. V gave up 5 bases and J gave up 4 bases, with 8 bases separating them. Per the germline V gene, CDR1 is DFQATT and CDR2 is SNEGSKA (reference sequence). Sample: peripheral blood. The rearrangement uses TRBV20-1 and TRBJ1-2, with D unresolved. The sequence was obtained from a human donor in a cohort sampled during active COVID-19. The CDR3 nucleotides are TGCAGTGCTTCTCGACTCTATGGCTACACCTTC. Translation gives CSASRLYGYTF.